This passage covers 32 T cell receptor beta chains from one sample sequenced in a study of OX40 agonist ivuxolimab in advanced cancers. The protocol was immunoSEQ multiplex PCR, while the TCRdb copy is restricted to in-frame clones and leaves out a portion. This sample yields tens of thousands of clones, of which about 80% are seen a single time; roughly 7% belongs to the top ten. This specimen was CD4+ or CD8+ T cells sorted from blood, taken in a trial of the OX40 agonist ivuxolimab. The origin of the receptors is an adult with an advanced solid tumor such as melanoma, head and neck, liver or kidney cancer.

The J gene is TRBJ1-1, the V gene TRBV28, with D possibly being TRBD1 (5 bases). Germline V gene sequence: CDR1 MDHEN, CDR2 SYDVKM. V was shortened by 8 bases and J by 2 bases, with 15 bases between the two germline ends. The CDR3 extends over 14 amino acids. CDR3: CASRLGLINTEAFF. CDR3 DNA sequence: TGTGCCAGCCGGTTGGGACTCATCAACACTGAAGCTTTCTTT.

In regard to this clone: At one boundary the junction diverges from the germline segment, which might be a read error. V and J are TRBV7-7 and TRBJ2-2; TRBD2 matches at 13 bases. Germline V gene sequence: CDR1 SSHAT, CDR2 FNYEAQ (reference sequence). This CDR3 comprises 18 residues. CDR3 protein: CASRSQPTSGGSAGELFF. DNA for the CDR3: TGTGCTAGCAGGAGCCAGCCGACTAGCGGGGGGTCGGCCGGGGAGCTGTTTTTT.

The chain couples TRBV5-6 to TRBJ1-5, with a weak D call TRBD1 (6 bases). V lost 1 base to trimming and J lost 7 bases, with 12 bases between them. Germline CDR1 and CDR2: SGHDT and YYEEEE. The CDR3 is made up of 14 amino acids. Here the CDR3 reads CASSLWQGKQPQHF. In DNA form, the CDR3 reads TGTGCCAGCAGCTTGTGGCAGGGGAAACAGCCCCAGCATTTT.

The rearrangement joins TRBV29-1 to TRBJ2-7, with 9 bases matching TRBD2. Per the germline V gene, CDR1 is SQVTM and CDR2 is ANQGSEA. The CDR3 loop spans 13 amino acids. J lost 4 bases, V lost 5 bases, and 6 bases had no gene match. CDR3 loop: CSVLRGGGYEQYF. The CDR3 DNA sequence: TGCAGCGTTCTGCGGGGGGGCGGATACGAGCAGTACTTC.

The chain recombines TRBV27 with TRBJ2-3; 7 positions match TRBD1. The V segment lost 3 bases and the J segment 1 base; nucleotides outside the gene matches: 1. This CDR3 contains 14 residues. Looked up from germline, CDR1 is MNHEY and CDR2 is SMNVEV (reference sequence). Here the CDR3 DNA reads TGTGCCAGCAGTTTGACAGGGCGCACAGATACGCAGTATTTT. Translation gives CASSLTGRTDTQYF.

The CDR3 coding sequence is TGTGCCAGCAGCCACCTCGACAGGGCGAACACCGGGGAGCTGTTTTTT. It specifies CASSHLDRANTGELFF. The genes are TRBV7-8 and TRBJ2-2, with 7 bases that match TRBD1. CDR3 length: 16 residues. Germline lookup yields CDR1 SGHVS and CDR2 FQNEAQ. Trimming removed 5 bases from V and 0 bases from J; junction bases left unmatched: 6. The whole variable domain, filled in from reference TRBV7-8 and TRBJ2-2, reads GAGVSQSPRYKVAKRGQDVALRCDPISGHVSLFWYQQALGQGPEFLTYFQNEAQLDKSGLPSDRFFAERPEGSVSTLKIQRTQQEDSAVYLCASSHLDRANTGELFFGEGSRLTVL.

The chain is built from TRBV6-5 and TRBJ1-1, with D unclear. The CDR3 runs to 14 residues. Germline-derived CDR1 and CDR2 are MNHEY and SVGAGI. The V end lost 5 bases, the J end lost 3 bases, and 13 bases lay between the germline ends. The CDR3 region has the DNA TGTGCCAGCAGTCCCGGCGGCGGGTACACTGAAGCTTTCTTT. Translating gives CASSPGGGYTEAFF.

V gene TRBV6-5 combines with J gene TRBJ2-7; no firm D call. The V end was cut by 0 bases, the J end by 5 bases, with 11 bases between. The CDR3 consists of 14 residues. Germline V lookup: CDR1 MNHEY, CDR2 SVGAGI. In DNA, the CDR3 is TGTGCCAGCAGTTACTCGTCCCTAACTCACGAGCAGTACTTC. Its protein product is CASSYSSLTHEQYF.

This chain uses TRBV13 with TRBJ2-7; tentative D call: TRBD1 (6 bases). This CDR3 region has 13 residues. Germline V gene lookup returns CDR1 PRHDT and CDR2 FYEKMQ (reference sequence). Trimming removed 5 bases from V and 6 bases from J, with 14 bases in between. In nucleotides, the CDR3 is TGTGCCAGCAGCCTGGAGGACAGAAGCGAGCAGTACTTC. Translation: CASSLEDRSEQYF.

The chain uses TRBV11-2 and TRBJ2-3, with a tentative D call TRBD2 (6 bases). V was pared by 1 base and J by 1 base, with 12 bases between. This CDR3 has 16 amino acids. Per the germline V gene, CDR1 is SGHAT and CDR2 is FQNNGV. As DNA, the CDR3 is TGTGCCAGCAGCTTAGGAGGGGCTAGCGGCACAGATACGCAGTATTTT. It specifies CASSLGGASGTDTQYF. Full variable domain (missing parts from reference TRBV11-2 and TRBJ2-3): EAGVAQSPRYKIIEKRQSVAFWCNPISGHATLYWYQQILGQGPKLLIQFQNNGVVDDSQLPKDRFSAERLKGVDSTLKIQPAKLEDSAVYLCASSLGGASGTDTQYFGPGTRLTVL.

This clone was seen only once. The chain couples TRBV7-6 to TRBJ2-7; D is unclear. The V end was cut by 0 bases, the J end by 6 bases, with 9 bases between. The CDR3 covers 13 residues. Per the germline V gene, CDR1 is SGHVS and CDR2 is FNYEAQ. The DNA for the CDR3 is TGTGCCAGCAGCTTAGCGGCAGGCCTCGAGCAGTACTTC. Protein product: CASSLAAGLEQYF.

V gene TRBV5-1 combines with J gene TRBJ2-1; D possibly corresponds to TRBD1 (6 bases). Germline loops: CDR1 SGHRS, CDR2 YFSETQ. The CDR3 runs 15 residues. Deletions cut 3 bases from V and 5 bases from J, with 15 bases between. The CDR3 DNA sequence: TGCGCCAGCAGCTCAACGGACAGAGCCAACAATGAGCAGTTCTTC. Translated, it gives CASSSTDRANNEQFF.

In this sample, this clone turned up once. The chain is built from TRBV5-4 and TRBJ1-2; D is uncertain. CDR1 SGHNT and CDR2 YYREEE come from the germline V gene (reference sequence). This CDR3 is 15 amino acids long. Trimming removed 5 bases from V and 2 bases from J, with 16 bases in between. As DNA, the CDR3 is TGTGCCAGCAGATCCGAAAAGGGAGGCAACTATGGCTACACCTTC. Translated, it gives CASRSEKGGNYGYTF.

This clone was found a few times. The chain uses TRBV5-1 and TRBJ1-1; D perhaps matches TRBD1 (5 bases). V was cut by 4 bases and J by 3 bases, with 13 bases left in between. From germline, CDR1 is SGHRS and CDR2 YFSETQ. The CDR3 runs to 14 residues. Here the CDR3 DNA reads TGCGCCAGCAGCCGGCAACAAGGGGACACTGAAGCTTTCTTT. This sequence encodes CASSRQQGDTEAFF.

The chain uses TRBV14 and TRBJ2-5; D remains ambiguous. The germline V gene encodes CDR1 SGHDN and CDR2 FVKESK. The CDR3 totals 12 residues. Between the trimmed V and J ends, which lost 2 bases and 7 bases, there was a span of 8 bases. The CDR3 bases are TGTGCCAGCAGCCAAAATTTCTGGACCCAGTACTTC. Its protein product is CASSQNFWTQYF.

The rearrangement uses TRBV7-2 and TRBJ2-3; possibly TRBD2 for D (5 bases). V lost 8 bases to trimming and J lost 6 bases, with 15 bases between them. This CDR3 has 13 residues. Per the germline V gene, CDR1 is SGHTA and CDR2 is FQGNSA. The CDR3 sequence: CASASTTGDTQYF. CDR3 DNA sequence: TGTGCCAGCGCCTCCACCACGGGGGATACGCAGTATTTT. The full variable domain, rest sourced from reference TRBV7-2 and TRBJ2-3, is GAGVSQSPSNKVTEKGKDVELRCDPISGHTALYWYRQSLGQGLEFLIYFQGNSAPDKSGLPSDRFSAERTGGSVSTLTIQRTQQEDSAVYLCASASTTGDTQYFGPGTRLTVL.

CDR3 amino acids: CASSHSGRPQETQYF. CDR3 in DNA: TGTGCCAGCAGCCACAGCGGGAGACCCCAAGAGACCCAGTACTTC. The chain combines TRBV7-3 with TRBJ2-5, with 8 positions matching TRBD2. Germline CDR1 is SGHTA and CDR2 is FQGTGA. V was pared by 5 bases and J by 1 base, with 6 bases of the junction left unmatched. The CDR3 is 15 residues long.

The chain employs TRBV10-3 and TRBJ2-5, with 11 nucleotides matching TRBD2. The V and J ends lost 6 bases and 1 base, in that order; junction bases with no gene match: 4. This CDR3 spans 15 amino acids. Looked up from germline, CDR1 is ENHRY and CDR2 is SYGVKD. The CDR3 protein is CAIRASGGTQETQYF. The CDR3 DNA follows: TGTGCCATCAGGGCTAGCGGGGGGACCCAAGAGACCCAGTACTTC.

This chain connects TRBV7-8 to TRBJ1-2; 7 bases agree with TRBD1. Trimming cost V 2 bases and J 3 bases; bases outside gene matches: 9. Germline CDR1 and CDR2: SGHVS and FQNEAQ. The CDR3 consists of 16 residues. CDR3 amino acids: CASSLLSGTVHYGYTF. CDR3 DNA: TGTGCCAGCAGCTTACTTTCCGGGACAGTGCACTATGGCTACACCTTC.

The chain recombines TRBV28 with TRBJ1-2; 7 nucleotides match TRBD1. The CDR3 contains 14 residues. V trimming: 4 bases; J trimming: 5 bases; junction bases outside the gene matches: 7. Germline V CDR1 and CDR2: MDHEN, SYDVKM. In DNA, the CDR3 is TGTGCCAGCAGTTCAACGGGACAGTATTATGGCTACACCTTC. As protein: CASSSTGQYYGYTF.

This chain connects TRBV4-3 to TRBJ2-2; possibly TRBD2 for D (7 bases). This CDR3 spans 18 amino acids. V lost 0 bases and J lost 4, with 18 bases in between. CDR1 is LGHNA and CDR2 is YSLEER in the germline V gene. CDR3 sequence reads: CASSQDPMGGAATGELFF. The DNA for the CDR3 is TGCGCCAGCAGCCAAGACCCGATGGGGGGGGCGGCCACCGGGGAGCTGTTTTTT.

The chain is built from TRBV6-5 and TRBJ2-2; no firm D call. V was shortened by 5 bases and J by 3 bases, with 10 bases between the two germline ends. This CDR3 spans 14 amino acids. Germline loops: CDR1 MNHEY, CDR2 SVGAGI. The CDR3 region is CASSRDTYTGELFF. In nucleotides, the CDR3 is TGTGCCAGCAGTCGTGACACCTACACCGGGGAGCTGTTTTTT.

CDR3 amino acids: CASNPGGAHTQYF. In DNA form, the CDR3 reads TGTGCCAGCAATCCCGGGGGGGCGCATACGCAGTATTTT. The chain has TRBV9 and TRBJ2-3; 8 bases are shared with TRBD2. The CDR3 extends over 13 amino acids. With 6 bases clipped from V and 7 bases from J, the junction kept 7 bases outside the gene matches. From germline, CDR1 is SGDLS and CDR2 YYNGEE.

This chain's CDR3 is CASRTRGRGQTQYF. In nucleotides, the CDR3 is TGTGCCAGCCGAACCCGGGGCAGGGGGCAGACCCAGTACTTC. The V and J genes are TRBV6-5 and TRBJ2-5, with 8 bases fitting TRBD1. This CDR3 contains 14 residues. Trimming at V came to 8 bases and at J to 6 bases, leaving 11 bases not matched to a gene. Germline CDR1 MNHEY, CDR2 SVGAGI.

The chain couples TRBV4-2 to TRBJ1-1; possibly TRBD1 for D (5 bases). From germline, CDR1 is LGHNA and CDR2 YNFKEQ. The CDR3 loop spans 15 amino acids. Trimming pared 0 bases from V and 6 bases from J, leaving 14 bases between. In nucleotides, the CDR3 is TGTGCCAGCAGCCAAGATGCCAGGGATTATTCTGAAGCTTTCTTT. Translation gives CASSQDARDYSEAFF.

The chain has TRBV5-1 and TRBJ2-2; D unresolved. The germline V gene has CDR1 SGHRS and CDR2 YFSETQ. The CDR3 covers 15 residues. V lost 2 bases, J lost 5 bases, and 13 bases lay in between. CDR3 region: CASSFQDHLTGELFF. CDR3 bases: TGCGCCAGCAGCTTCCAGGACCACTTAACCGGGGAGCTGTTTTTT.

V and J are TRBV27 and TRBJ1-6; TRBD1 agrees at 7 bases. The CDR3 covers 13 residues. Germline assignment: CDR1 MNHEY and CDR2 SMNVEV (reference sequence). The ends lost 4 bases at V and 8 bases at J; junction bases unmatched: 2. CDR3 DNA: TGTGCCAGCAGTTACAGGGGAGATTCACCCCTCCACTTT. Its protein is CASSYRGDSPLHF.

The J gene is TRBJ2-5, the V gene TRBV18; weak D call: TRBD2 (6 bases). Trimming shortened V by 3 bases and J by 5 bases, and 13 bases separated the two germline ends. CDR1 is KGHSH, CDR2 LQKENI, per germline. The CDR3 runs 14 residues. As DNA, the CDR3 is TGTGCCAGCTCACCGCCTGGGACTTCGGAGACCCAGTACTTC. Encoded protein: CASSPPGTSETQYF.

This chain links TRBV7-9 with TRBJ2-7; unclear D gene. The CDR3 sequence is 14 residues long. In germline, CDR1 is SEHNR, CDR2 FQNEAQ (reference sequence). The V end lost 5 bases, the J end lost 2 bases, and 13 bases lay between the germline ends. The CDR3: CASSKTENPYEQYF. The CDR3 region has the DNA TGTGCCAGCAGCAAAACAGAGAACCCCTACGAGCAGTACTTC.

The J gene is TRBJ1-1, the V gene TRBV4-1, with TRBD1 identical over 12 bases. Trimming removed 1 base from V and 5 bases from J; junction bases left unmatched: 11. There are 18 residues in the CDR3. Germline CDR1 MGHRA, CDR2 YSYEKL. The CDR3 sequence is CASSQARDRGRVGTEAFF. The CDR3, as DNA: TGCGCCAGCAGCCAAGCCCGGGACAGGGGGCGCGTTGGGACTGAAGCTTTCTTT.

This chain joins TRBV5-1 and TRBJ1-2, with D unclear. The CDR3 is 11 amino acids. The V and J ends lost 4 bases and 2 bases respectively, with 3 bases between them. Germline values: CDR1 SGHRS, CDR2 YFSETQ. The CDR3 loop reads CASSENYGYTF. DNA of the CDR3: TGCGCCAGCAGCGAAAACTATGGCTACACCTTC.

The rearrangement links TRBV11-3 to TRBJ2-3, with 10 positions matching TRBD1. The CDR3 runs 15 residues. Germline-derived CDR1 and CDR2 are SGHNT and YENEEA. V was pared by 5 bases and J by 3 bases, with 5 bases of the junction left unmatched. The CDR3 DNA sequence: TGTGCCAGCAGCCTCCGGGACAGGGGAACAGATACGCAGTATTTT. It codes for CASSLRDRGTDTQYF.